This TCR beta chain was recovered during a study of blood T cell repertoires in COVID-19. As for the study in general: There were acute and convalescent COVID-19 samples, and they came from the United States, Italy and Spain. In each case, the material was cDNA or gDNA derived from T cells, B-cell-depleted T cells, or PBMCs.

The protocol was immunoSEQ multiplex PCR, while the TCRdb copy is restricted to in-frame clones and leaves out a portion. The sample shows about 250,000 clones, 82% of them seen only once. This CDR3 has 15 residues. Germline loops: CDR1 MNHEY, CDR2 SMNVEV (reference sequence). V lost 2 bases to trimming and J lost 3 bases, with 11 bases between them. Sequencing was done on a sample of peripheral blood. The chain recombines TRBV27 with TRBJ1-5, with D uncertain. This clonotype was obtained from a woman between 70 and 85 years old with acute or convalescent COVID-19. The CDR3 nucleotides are TGTGCCAGCAGTTTAGAGGGCGGATACAATCAGCCCCAGCATTTT. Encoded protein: CASSLEGGYNQPQHF.